Following are 10 T cell receptor beta chains from one sample sequenced in a study of cytomegalovirus exposure and HLA in healthy donors. The PCR employed 60 Vbeta primers together with 13 Jbeta primers. Here immunoSEQ multiplex PCR was the method, and the copy in TCRdb shows in-frame clones only, minus some. Of about 160,000 clones in the sample, around 80% were seen once. Material: PBMCs. These receptor sequences come from a man aged 35-49 years in good health and CMV-seronegative.

This clone came up a few times. Within the sample, other DNA sequences also encode this same CDR3. The chain carries TRBV18 and TRBJ1-3; D not resolved. Trimming removed 2 bases from V and 4 bases from J, with 9 bases in between. CDR3 length equals 14 residues. CDR1 is KGHSH, CDR2 LQKENI, per germline. As DNA, the CDR3 is TGTGCCAGCTCACCAGGGAGTACGGGAAACACCATATATTTT. Translating it yields CASSPGSTGNTIYF.

The V call is TRBV7-2, the J call TRBJ2-2; 13 positions agree with TRBD2. CDR1 is SGHTA and CDR2 is FQGNSA in the germline V gene. This CDR3 is built from 18 residues. The V gene end was trimmed by 1 base and the J gene end by 2 bases; junction bases not matched to a gene: 4. The CDR3 bases are TGTGCCAGCAGCTTAGAAGGGACTAGCGGGGTAAACACCGGGGAGCTGTTTTTT. Residues: CASSLEGTSGVNTGELFF.

This clone is a singleton in its sample. CDR3 in amino acids: CASSVGAGGGRGQYF. In nucleotides, the CDR3 is TGTGCCAGCAGTGTTGGGGCAGGGGGCGGCCGGGGGCAGTACTTC. V usage is TRBV27 and J usage is TRBJ2-7; TRBD1 matches 8 bases. V lost 5 bases to trimming and J lost 9 bases; unmatched junction nucleotides: 15. Looked up from germline, CDR1 is MNHEY and CDR2 is SMNVEV (reference sequence). The CDR3 length is 15 residues.

In this sample, this clone turned up a few times. The CDR3 DNA is TGTGCCAGTAGTAAAATACTAGCGCCGTCCTACGAGCAGTACTTC. Translation: CASSKILAPSYEQYF. This rearrangement joins TRBV19 to TRBJ2-7, with 7 positions matching TRBD2. V was pared by 4 bases and J by 1 base, with 7 bases of the junction left unmatched. The CDR3 spans 15 residues. Germline V lookup: CDR1 LNHDA, CDR2 SQIVND (reference sequence).

The chain uses TRBV5-1 and TRBJ2-7; unclear D gene. V lost 0 bases and J lost 3, with 7 bases in between. The germline V gene has CDR1 SGHRS and CDR2 YFSETQ. The CDR3 is 13 amino acids. DNA for the CDR3: TGCGCCAGCAGCTTGGCCTACCTCTACGAGCAGTACTTC. It yields the protein CASSLAYLYEQYF.

This rearrangement joins TRBV28 to TRBJ2-1, with D tentatively TRBD1 (6 bases). Trimming shortened V by 6 bases and J by 0 bases, and 12 bases separated the two germline ends. This CDR3 is built from 15 residues. Germline V gives CDR1 MDHEN, CDR2 SYDVKM. CDR3 in amino acids: CASRITGSSYNEQFF. The CDR3 region has the DNA TGTGCCAGCAGGATTACAGGGAGCTCCTACAATGAGCAGTTCTTC.

This chain uses TRBV5-1 with TRBJ2-5; 12 bases align to TRBD2. The CDR3 sequence is 16 residues long. The junction had 15 bases not matched to a gene; V was cut back by 4 bases and J by 11 bases. CDR1 and CDR2 (germline): SGHRS, YFSETQ. CDR3 protein: CASSPLTSGRAGEQYF. Here the CDR3 DNA reads TGCGCCAGCAGCCCCCTGACTAGCGGGAGAGCTGGGGAGCAGTACTTC.

This clone was counted only a few times. The chain couples TRBV6-5 to TRBJ2-1, with 8 positions matching TRBD2. Germline CDR1 reads MNHEY; CDR2 reads SVGAGI. This CDR3 spans 16 amino acids. V was clipped by 4 bases and J by 2 bases; unmatched bases: 7. The CDR3 DNA reads TGTGCCAGCAGTTTCCCCGGGACTAGAGCCTACAATGAGCAGTTCTTC. Amino acid sequence: CASSFPGTRAYNEQFF.

The genes are TRBV6-5 and TRBJ1-1; D is unresolved. This CDR3 has 14 amino acids. CDR1 MNHEY and CDR2 SVGAGI come from the germline V gene. Trimming removed 6 bases at V and 2 bases at J, with 13 bases between. CDR3 DNA sequence: TGTGCCAGCAGGGTTGGGCGATTTAACACTGAAGCTTTCTTT. This gives the protein CASRVGRFNTEAFF.

Details on this clone: A junction end diverges from the germline sequence, so it may reflect a read error. V gene TRBV30 combines with J gene TRBJ2-4, with a weak D call TRBD1 (5 bases). Per the germline V gene, CDR1 is GTSNPN and CDR2 is SVGIG (reference sequence). This CDR3 comprises 16 residues. The CDR3 loop is CAWSLDSHIAKNSQYF. CDR3 DNA sequence: TGTGCCTGGAGCCTAGACAGCCATATAGCCAAAAACAGTCAGTACTTC.